The 22 T cell receptor beta chains presented below share a single source sample, sequenced in a study of blood T cell repertoires in COVID-19 (dated by TCRdb to 2020 to 2022). The library relied on the immunoSEQ multiplex PCR assay. Imported from immuneACCESS, the table was reduced by TCRdb to in-frame sequences with V and J called. These copies leave out some clones; in studies compared against another copy, an unresolved V gene accounts for under half, and the cause of the remainder is not known. Here the sample has about 360,000 clones; more than 75% occur a single time. The top ten constitute more than 0.85% of the sample. Sequenced sample: peripheral blood. These receptors were obtained from a human donor with acute or convalescent COVID-19. The donor label of this sample is uncertain.

V gene TRBV5-1 combines with J gene TRBJ1-1; D might be TRBD1 (6 bases). V was trimmed by 0 bases and J by 0 bases, leaving 12 bases between them. The germline gives CDR1 SGHRS, CDR2 YFSETQ. The CDR3 contains 16 residues. The chain's CDR3 is CASSLVSGVMNTEAFF. In DNA form, the CDR3 reads TGCGCCAGCAGCTTGGTTTCAGGGGTGATGAACACTGAAGCTTTCTTT.

J is TRBJ2-7 and V is TRBV6-5; TRBD2 is a possible D gene (6 bases). V was clipped by 2 bases and J by 2 bases, with 13 bases between them. This CDR3 is 15 amino acids long. CDR1 is MNHEY, CDR2 SVGAGI, per germline. CDR3 DNA: TGTGCCAGCAGTTACGTTCGGGGGACCCCCTACGAGCAGTACTTC. Translated, it gives CASSYVRGTPYEQYF.

The V call is TRBV6-5, the J call TRBJ1-6; D is unresolved. Germline CDR1 and CDR2: MNHEY and SVGAGI. This CDR3 comprises 12 residues. V was pared by 6 bases and J by 8 bases, with 8 bases between. The CDR3 nucleotides are TGTGCCAGCAGCCAGGTTTATTCACCCCTCCACTTT. Its protein product is CASSQVYSPLHF.

This clone was recorded a few times. At one of its ends the junction is not consistent with the germline gene, which may arise from a read error. The rearrangement joins TRBV18 to TRBJ1-1, with D perhaps TRBD1 (5 bases). Germline CDR1 KGHSH, CDR2 LQKENI. The CDR3 has 12 residues. The chain's CDR3 is CASSYDRPEAFF. In DNA, the CDR3 is TGTGCCAGCTCCTACGACAGACCTGAGGCTTTCTTT.

J is TRBJ2-1 and V is TRBV30; D is unresolved. The CDR3 is 14 amino acids. Germline-derived CDR1 and CDR2 are GTSNPN and SVGIG (reference sequence). V was shortened by 0 bases and J by 4 bases, with 10 bases between the two germline ends. CDR3 in amino acids: CAWSVRSQYNEQFF. The CDR3 coding sequence is TGTGCCTGGAGTGTACGATCCCAGTACAATGAGCAGTTCTTC.

This chain links TRBV15 with TRBJ2-2; possibly TRBD1 for D (6 bases). Germline V gene data show CDR1 as LNHNV and CDR2 as YYDKDF (reference sequence). There are 16 residues in the CDR3. V was shortened by 0 bases and J by 7 bases, with 15 bases between the two germline ends. CDR3 amino acids: CATSRDRATGSGELFF. CDR3 coding DNA: TGTGCCACCAGCAGAGATCGAGCTACAGGGAGCGGGGAGCTGTTTTTT.

The chain recombines TRBV3-1 (or the pseudogene TRBV3-2) with TRBJ1-5, with D unresolved. Germline values: CDR1 LGHDT, CDR2 YNNKEL (reference sequence). This CDR3 comprises 19 residues. V shed 0 bases and J shed 5 bases, with 23 bases lying between them. CDR3 sequence (DNA): TGTGCCAGCAGCCAAGACGGGTTATGGCTGCGGCTTTCTCATCAGCCCCAGCATTTT. This codes for CASSQDGLWLRLSHQPQHF.

The chain has TRBV7-6 and TRBJ2-1; 15 bases map to TRBD2. The CDR3 runs to 17 residues. The germline V gene encodes CDR1 SGHVS and CDR2 FNYEAQ. With V trimmed by 5 bases and J by 7 bases, 9 bases remained unmatched. The CDR3 nucleotides are TGTGCCAGCAGCCGGACTAGCGGGGGGGCAAGTCAGAATGAGCAGTTCTTC. Encoded protein: CASSRTSGGASQNEQFF.

The chain links TRBV6-5 to TRBJ2-7, with TRBD2 as a possible D gene (6 bases). Germline V gene sequence: CDR1 MNHEY, CDR2 SVGAGI. The CDR3 loop spans 15 amino acids. V lost 6 bases, J lost 0 bases, and 15 bases lay in between. The CDR3: CASRGRGVGSYEQYF. DNA for the CDR3: TGTGCCAGCAGGGGCCGCGGGGTGGGCTCCTACGAGCAGTACTTC.

This rearrangement joins TRBV5-1 to TRBJ1-2; 7 nucleotides align to TRBD1. Trimming at V came to 4 bases and at J to 7 bases, leaving 10 bases not matched to a gene. In germline, CDR1 is SGHRS, CDR2 YFSETQ. This CDR3 contains 14 residues. The DNA for the CDR3 is TGCGCCAGCAGCGAAACAGGGGAATACGGTGGCTACACCTTC. Protein: CASSETGEYGGYTF.

This chain links TRBV6-5 with TRBJ1-4; perhaps TRBD1 as D (6 bases). From germline, CDR1 is MNHEY and CDR2 SVGAGI. Trimming pared 8 bases from V and 14 bases from J, leaving 21 bases between. The CDR3 contains 13 residues. CDR3 loop: CASHRDTSRRLFF. The CDR3 coding sequence is TGTGCCAGCCACCGGGACACCTCGCGTAGGCTGTTTTTT.

The V call is TRBV6-6, the J call TRBJ1-5; 8 bases match TRBD1. The CDR3 contains 14 residues. V shed 5 bases, J shed 2 bases, and the junction held 2 bases outside the gene matches. The germline CDR1 and CDR2 sequences are MNHNY and SVGAGI (reference sequence). The CDR3, as DNA: TGTGCCAGCAGTGGACAGGGAGGCAATCAGCCCCAGCATTTT. Amino acids: CASSGQGGNQPQHF.

The chain carries TRBV3-1 (or the pseudogene TRBV3-2) and TRBJ2-1; 7 bases are shared with TRBD1. The length of the CDR3 is 16 residues. Germline assignment: CDR1 LGHDT and CDR2 YNNKEL (reference sequence). V was clipped by 3 bases and J by 7 bases; unmatched bases: 12. CDR3 nucleotides: TGTGCCAGCAGCCAGCTCCGGGACAGTCCAATAAATGAGCAGTTCTTC. The encoded protein is CASSQLRDSPINEQFF.

The genes are TRBV18 and TRBJ1-1; D might be TRBD1 (5 bases). Germline V gene data show CDR1 as KGHSH and CDR2 as LQKENI. The CDR3 runs 18 residues. The V gene lost 5 bases and the J gene lost 1 base, with 23 bases spanning the gap. The CDR3 region has the DNA TGTGCCAGCTCAGGGCCGAGCGGGGCGGGAATTGGGAACACTGAAGCTTTCTTT. This sequence encodes CASSGPSGAGIGNTEAFF.

The J gene is TRBJ1-1, the V gene TRBV19, with D possibly matching TRBD1 (6 bases). Germline values: CDR1 LNHDA, CDR2 SQIVND (reference sequence). This CDR3 has 13 amino acids. V shed 4 bases and J shed 5 bases, with 11 bases lying between them. For the CDR3, the DNA is TGTGCCAGTAGTAGGACCCAGGGGACTGAAGCTTTCTTT. This translates into CASSRTQGTEAFF.

This chain joins TRBV27 and TRBJ1-4; 9 positions agree with TRBD1. Germline assignment: CDR1 MNHEY and CDR2 SMNVEV (reference sequence). V shed 5 bases, J shed 10 bases, and the junction held 8 bases outside the gene matches. This CDR3 contains 14 residues. DNA of the CDR3: TGTGCCAGCAGTCCATCCGGGACAGGGAGAAAACTGTTTTTT. This codes for CASSPSGTGRKLFF.

This clone appeared a few times. The sample holds other DNA sequences that translate to the same CDR3. The genes are TRBV7-2 and TRBJ2-1; 8 nucleotides align to TRBD2. This CDR3 comprises 12 residues. Trimming at V came to 3 bases and at J to 9 bases, leaving 1 base not matched to a gene. The V gene's germline CDR1 is SGHTA and CDR2 FQGNSA. The CDR3 reads CASSLAGGEQFF. In DNA, the CDR3 is TGTGCCAGCAGCTTGGCGGGAGGTGAGCAGTTCTTC. Supplemented by reference TRBV7-2 and TRBJ2-1, the full variable domain reads GAGVSQSPSNKVTEKGKDVELRCDPISGHTALYWYRQSLGQGLEFLIYFQGNSAPDKSGLPSDRFSAERTGGSVSTLTIQRTQQEDSAVYLCASSLAGGEQFFGPGTRLTVL.

The V gene is TRBV19, the J gene TRBJ2-3, with 8 bases lining up with TRBD2. Per the germline V gene, CDR1 is LNHDA and CDR2 is SQIVND (reference sequence). Trimming cost V 11 bases and J 2 bases; bases outside gene matches: 6. The CDR3 consists of 13 residues. The CDR3 loop is CACVAGNTDTQYF. CDR3 DNA: TGTGCCTGCGTAGCGGGGAACACAGATACGCAGTATTTT.

The J gene is TRBJ1-1, the V gene TRBV30; TRBD1 aligns across 9 bases. The CDR3 spans 14 residues. V was pared by 1 base and J by 1 base, with 1 base of the junction left unmatched. In germline, CDR1 is GTSNPN, CDR2 SVGIG (reference sequence). CDR3 sequence (DNA): TGTGCCTGGAGTGCGGGACAGGGGAACACTGAAGCTTTCTTT. Translated, it gives CAWSAGQGNTEAFF.

The chain combines TRBV20-1 with TRBJ2-3, with a tentative D call TRBD2 (6 bases). With 3 bases removed from V and 2 bases from J, the gap between germline ends came to 12 bases. The germline V gene encodes CDR1 DFQATT and CDR2 SNEGSKA (reference sequence). This CDR3 region has 14 residues. The CDR3 protein is CSASRSGVTDTQYF. DNA of the CDR3: TGCAGTGCTAGTAGGTCGGGGGTCACAGATACGCAGTATTTT.

This clone was picked up a small number of times. This chain connects TRBV30 to TRBJ2-7, with D perhaps matching TRBD1 (5 bases). V dropped 0 bases and J dropped 0 bases, with 12 bases sitting between them. The CDR3 loop spans 15 amino acids. CDR1 is GTSNPN, CDR2 SVGIG, per germline (reference sequence). The CDR3 region is CAWSVNHRGSYEQYF. CDR3 nucleotide sequence: TGTGCCTGGAGTGTAAATCATAGGGGCTCCTACGAGCAGTACTTC.

The chain carries TRBV7-2 and TRBJ2-5; D is perhaps TRBD1 (6 bases). The V gene lost 6 bases and the J gene lost 4 bases, with 18 bases spanning the gap. The germline gives CDR1 SGHTA, CDR2 FQGNSA. This CDR3 has 15 residues. In DNA form, the CDR3 reads TGTGCCAGCAGTGAAACAGGGACCCCTCGAGAGACCCAGTACTTC. Its protein product is CASSETGTPRETQYF.